Listed here is a single TCR beta chain. The table came from immunoSEQ multiplex PCR; TCRdb's copy has only in-frame clones and leaves some out. The sample has fewer than 150,000 clones, 92% seen once. The V end was cut by 0 bases, the J end by 0 bases, with 8 bases between. The germline V gene encodes CDR1 LNHNV and CDR2 YYDKDF (reference sequence). The CDR3 totals 15 residues. This specimen comes from a study of T cell responses to AZD1222 COVID-19 vaccine. The receptor was isolated from an adult who received the AZD1222 COVID-19 vaccine. The sample was peripheral blood, taken 28 days after the second AZD1222 dose. The chain uses TRBV15 and TRBJ2-5; D remains unclear. The CDR3 spells CATSREGGDQETQYF. The CDR3 DNA is TGTGCCACCAGCAGAGAAGGTGGGGACCAAGAGACCCAGTACTTC.